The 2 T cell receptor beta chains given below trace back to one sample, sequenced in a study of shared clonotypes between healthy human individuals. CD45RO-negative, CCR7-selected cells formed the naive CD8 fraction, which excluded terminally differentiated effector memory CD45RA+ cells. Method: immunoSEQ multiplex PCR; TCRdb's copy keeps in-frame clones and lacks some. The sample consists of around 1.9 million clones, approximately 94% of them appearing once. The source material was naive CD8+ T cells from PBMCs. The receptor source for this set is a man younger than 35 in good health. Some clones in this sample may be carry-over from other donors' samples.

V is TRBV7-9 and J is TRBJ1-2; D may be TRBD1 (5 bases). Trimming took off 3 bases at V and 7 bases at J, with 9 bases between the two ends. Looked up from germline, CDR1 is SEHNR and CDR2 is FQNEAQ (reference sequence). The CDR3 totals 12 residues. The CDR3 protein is CASSFQRGGYTF. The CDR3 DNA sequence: TGTGCCAGCAGCTTCCAGAGGGGTGGCTACACCTTC.

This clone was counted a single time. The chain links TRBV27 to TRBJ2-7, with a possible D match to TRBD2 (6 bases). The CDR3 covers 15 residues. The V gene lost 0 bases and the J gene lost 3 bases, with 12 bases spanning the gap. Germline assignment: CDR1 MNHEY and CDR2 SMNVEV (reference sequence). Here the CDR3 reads CASSLSGVGLYEQYF. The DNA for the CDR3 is TGTGCCAGCAGTTTATCGGGCGTGGGACTCTACGAGCAGTACTTC.